This T cell receptor beta chain was identified during a study of human T cells and chemical hapten exposure. Overall study context: The study enrolled mostly female patients with alopecia areata, totalis or universalis.

Time point of the sample: pre-sensitization, week 0. Noted treatment: therapeutic diphenylcyclopropenone sensitization with weekly scalp DPC. Trimming took 0 bases from V and 2 from J, leaving 8 bases between them. Germline V gene sequence: CDR1 LNHNV, CDR2 YYDKDF (reference sequence). The CDR3 runs 14 residues. This clonotype was counted at least ten times. Library construction involved attaching unique molecular identifiers to individual cDNA molecules, which allowed quantitative, reproducible TCR counting. TCRdb used MiXCR to reprocess the RACE reads, holding one entry per CDR3 protein. The table includes 240,000 or so distinct CDR3 sequences, roughly 8.9% detected once.

This sequence joins TRBV15 and TRBJ2-7; D unclear. This material consisted of whole blood, taken in connection with sensitization to the hapten diphenylcyclopropenone (DPC). The sequence derives from a woman in her forties with alopecia areata. Some clones in this sample may be carry-over from other donors' samples. The CDR3 spells CATSRERVTYEQYF. CDR3 DNA sequence: TGTGCCACCAGCAGAGAAAGAGTTACCTACGAGCAGTACTTC. Using reference TRBV15 and TRBJ2-7 for the parts outside the CDR3, the full variable domain is DAMVIQNPRYQVTQFGKPVTLSCSQTLNHNVMYWYQQKSSQAPKLLFHYYDKDFNNEADTPDNFQSRRPNTSFCFLDIRSPGLGDTAMYLCATSRERVTYEQYFGPGTRLTVT.